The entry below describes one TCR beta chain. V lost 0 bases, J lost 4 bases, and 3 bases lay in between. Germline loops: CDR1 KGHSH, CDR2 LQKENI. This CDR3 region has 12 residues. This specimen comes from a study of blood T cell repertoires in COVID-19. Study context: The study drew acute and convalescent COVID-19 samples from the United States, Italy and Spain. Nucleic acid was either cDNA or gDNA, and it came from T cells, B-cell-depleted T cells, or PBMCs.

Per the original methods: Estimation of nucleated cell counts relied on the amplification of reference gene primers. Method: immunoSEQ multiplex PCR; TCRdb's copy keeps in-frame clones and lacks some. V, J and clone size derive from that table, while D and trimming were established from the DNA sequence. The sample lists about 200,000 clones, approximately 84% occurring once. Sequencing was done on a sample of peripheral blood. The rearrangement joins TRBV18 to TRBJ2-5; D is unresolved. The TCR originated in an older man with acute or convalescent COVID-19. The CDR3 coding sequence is TGTGCCAGCTCACCACCGGCAGAGACCCAGTACTTC. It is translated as CASSPPAETQYF.